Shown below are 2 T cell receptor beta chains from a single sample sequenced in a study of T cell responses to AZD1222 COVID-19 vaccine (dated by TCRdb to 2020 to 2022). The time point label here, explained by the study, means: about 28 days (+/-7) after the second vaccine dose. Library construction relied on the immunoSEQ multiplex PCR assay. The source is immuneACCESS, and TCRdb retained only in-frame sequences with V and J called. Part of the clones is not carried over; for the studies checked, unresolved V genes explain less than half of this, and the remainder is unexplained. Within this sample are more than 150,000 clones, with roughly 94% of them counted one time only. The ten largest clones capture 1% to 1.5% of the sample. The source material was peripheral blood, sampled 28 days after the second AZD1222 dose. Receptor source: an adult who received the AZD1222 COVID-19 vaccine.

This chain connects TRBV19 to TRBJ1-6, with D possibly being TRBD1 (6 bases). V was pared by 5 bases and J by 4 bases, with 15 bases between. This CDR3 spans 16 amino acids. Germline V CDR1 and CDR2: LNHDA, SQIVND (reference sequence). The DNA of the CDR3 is TGTGCCAGTAGTTCGACAGGTGGGGGTTATAATTCACCCCTCCACTTT. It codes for CASSSTGGGYNSPLHF.

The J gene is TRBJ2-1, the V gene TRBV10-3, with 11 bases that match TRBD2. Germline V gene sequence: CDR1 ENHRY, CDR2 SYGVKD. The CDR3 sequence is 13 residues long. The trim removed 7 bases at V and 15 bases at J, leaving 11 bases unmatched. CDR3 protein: CAIKGLAEGQPFF. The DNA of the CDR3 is TGTGCCATCAAGGGACTAGCGGAGGGACAGCCGTTCTTC.